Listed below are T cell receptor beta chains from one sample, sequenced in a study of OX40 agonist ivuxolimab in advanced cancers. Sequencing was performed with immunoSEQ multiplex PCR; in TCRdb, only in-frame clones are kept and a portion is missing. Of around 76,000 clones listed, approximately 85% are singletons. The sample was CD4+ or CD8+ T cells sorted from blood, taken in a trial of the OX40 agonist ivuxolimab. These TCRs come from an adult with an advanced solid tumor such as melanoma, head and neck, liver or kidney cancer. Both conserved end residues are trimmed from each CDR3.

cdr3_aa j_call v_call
ASSPVGGAGQF TRBJ2-1 TRBV7-6
ASSYSISAGGYEQY TRBJ2-7 TRBV6-6
ASAATQGYNEQF TRBJ2-1 TRBV6-1
ASSPSRLGTEAF TRBJ1-1 TRBV18
ASSLGTGFTDTQY TRBJ2-3 TRBV11-2
ASVWQANTGELF TRBJ2-2 TRBV6-1
AWTTGGYNQPQH TRBJ1-5 TRBV30
ACRGGRHNEKLF TRBJ1-4 TRBV6-1
SVGGGLNTEAF TRBJ1-1 TRBV29-1
ASSRVVGGSGELF TRBJ2-2 TRBV7-9
ASSIQVYYGYT TRBJ1-2 TRBV19
ASSSTGSNTEAF TRBJ1-1 TRBV19
ASSLADNQPQH TRBJ1-5 TRBV2
ASSYGAGEKLF TRBJ1-4 TRBV5-1
ASSAGPSQETQY TRBJ2-5 TRBV7-9
ASSLDSYGYT TRBJ1-2 TRBV5-4
AWSVGQAITQH TRBJ1-5 TRBV30
ASSLTGDQPQH TRBJ1-5 TRBV7-8
ASSVDWDTRSSPLH TRBJ1-6 TRBV9
ASRGAAGSNQPQH TRBJ1-5 TRBV6-1
ASSSQGTNTEAF TRBJ1-1 TRBV2
ASSRGTSGYGYT TRBJ1-2 TRBV6-5
ASSPQLAGLTSEQY TRBJ2-7 TRBV19
AISREDPRYGYT TRBJ1-2 TRBV10-3
ASSEGLAGSYEQY TRBJ2-7 TRBV7-6
ASSILYTDTQY TRBJ2-3 TRBV6-5
ASRKLAGGYNEQF TRBJ2-1 TRBV6-1
ASSLFSTRDEQF TRBJ2-1 TRBV7-2
ASSFAGYSGANVLT TRBJ2-6 TRBV7-2
ASSLGLAVYNEQF TRBJ2-1 TRBV5-5
ASSFQVLSGNTIY TRBJ1-3 TRBV5-8
ASSHQGGYGDAVIGRYQPQH TRBJ1-5 TRBV4-2
ASSLAFRDSNEQF TRBJ2-1 TRBV11-2
ASTETGLTEGIYEQY TRBJ2-7 TRBV10-2
ASSPIQGGYT TRBJ1-2 TRBV18
ASSENPAGVQETQY TRBJ2-5 TRBV6-1
ASSSRGQASGNTIY TRBJ1-3 TRBV5-4
ASSPTRRGLGGYT TRBJ1-2 TRBV5-8
ASSEGQGTDTQY TRBJ2-3 TRBV6-1
SVGTGQGADGYT TRBJ1-2 TRBV29-1
ASSPAGQGTEAF TRBJ1-1 TRBV7-9
ASTEGHLTEAF TRBJ1-1 TRBV5-1
ASSSSTDITYEQY TRBJ2-7 TRBV6-5
ASRPQLQGLAGGPSPEQF TRBJ2-1 TRBV27
ASSLGLAGGNEQF TRBJ2-1 TRBV5-8
SVVQTDLTQY TRBJ2-5 TRBV29-1
ASSASQYTGELF TRBJ2-2 TRBV6-4
ASSPGRGGGSSYEQY TRBJ2-7 TRBV19
ASSPELGWTEAF TRBJ1-1 TRBV18